This T cell receptor (beta chain) was documented in a study of control samples from healthy donors and cancer patients. Clones were read by immunoSEQ multiplex PCR, and TCRdb kept only the in-frame ones, dropping some. Of 150,000 to 200,000 clones listed, around nine tenths are singletons. The germline gives CDR1 MNHEY, CDR2 SMNVEV (reference sequence). The V segment lost 6 bases and the J segment 7 bases; nucleotides outside the gene matches: 6. This CDR3 has 14 residues. There are a few counts of this clone. Sample: blood. The receptor was isolated from a man aged 30-40 years in good health. The chain has TRBV27 and TRBJ1-6; 7 nucleotides match TRBD1. This CDR3 reads CASSPGQLNSPLHF. The DNA of the CDR3 is TGTGCCAGCAGCCCGGGACAGCTAAATTCACCCCTCCACTTT.